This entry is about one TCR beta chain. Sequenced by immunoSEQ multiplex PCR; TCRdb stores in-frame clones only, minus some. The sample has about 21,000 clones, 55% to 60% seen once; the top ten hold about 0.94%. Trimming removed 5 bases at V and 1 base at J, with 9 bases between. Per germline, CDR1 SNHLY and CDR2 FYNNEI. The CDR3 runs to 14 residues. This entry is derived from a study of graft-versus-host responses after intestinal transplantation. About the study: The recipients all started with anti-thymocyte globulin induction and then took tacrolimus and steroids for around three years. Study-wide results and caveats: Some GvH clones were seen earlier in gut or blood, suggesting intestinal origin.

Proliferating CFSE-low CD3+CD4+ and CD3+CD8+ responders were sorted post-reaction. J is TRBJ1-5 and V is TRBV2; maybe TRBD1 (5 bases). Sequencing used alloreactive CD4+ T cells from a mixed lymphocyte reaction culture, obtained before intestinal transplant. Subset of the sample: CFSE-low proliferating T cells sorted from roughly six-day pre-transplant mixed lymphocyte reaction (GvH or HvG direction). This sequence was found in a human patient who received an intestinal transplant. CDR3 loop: CASSSQGSNQPQHF. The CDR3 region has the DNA TGTGCCAGCAGTTCCCAGGGAAGCAATCAGCCCCAGCATTTT.